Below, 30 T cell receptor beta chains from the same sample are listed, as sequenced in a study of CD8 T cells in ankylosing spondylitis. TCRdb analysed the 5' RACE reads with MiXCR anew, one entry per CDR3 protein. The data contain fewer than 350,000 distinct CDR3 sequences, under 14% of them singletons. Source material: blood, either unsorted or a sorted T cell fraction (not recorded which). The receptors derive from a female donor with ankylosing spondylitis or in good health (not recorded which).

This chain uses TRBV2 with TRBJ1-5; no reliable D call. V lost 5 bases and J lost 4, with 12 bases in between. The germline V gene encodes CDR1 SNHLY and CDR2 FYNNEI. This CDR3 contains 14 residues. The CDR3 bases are TGTGCCAGCAGTTCGTATGGGGTTAATCAGCCCCAGCATTTT. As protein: CASSSYGVNQPQHF.

This CDR3 is CASSLLRTPNEQFF. CDR3 in DNA: TGCGCCAGCAGCTTGTTGCGAACCCCCAATGAGCAGTTCTTC. This chain uses TRBV5-1 with TRBJ2-1; D is undetermined. This CDR3 spans 14 amino acids. Germline-derived CDR1 and CDR2 are SGHRS and YFSETQ. Trimming took 1 base from V and 6 from J, leaving 11 bases between them.

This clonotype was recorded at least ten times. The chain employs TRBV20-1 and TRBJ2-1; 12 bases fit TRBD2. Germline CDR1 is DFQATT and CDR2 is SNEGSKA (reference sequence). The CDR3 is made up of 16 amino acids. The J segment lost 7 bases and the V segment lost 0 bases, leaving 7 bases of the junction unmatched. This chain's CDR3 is CSARDLTSGGRNEQFF. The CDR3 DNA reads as TGCAGTGCTAGAGATCTAACTAGCGGGGGGCGGAATGAGCAGTTCTTC.

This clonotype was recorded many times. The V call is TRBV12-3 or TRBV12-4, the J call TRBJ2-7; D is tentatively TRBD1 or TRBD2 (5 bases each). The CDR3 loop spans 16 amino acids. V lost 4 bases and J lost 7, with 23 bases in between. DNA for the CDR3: TGTGCCAGCAGTTCATACTCCGGGACCCCAAGGGAGGAGCAGTACTTC. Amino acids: CASSSYSGTPREEQYF.

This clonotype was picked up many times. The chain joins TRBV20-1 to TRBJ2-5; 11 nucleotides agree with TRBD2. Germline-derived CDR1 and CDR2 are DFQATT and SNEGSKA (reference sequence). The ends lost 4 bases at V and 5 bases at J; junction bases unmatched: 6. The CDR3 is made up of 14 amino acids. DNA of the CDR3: TGCAGTGCTATACAGACTAGCGGGAAGGAGACCCAGTACTTC. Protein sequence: CSAIQTSGKETQYF.

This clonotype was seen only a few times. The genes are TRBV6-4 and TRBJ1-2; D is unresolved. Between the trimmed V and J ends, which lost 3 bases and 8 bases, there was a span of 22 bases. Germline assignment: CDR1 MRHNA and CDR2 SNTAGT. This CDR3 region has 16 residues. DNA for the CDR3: TGTGCCAGCAGTGAATTGGCCAGCCTCTGGATAGGGGGCTACACCTTC. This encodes CASSELASLWIGGYTF.

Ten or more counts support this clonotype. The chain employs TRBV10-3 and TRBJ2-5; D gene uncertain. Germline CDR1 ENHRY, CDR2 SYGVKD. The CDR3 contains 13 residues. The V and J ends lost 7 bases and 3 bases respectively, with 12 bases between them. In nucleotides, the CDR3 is TGTGCCATCAAAGAAGCAACAGAAGAGACCCAGTACTTC. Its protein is CAIKEATEETQYF.

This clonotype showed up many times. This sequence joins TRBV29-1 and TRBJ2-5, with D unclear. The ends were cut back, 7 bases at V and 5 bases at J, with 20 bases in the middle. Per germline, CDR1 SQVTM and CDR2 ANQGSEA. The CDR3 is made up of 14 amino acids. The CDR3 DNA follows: TGCAGCGCCTGCTTGGCCGTAGATTGGGAGACCCAGTACTTC. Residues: CSACLAVDWETQYF.

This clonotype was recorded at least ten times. The CDR3 DNA reads as TGTGCCAGCAGTTCTACCACCAATAGCGGGCCGCTCTACAATGAGCAGTTCTTC. It specifies CASSSTTNSGPLYNEQFF. This chain uses TRBV27 with TRBJ2-1, with 7 bases aligning to TRBD2. CDR3 size: 18 residues. V lost 4 bases and J lost 3; bases outside the gene matches: 15. The germline V gene encodes CDR1 MNHEY and CDR2 SMNVEV (reference sequence).

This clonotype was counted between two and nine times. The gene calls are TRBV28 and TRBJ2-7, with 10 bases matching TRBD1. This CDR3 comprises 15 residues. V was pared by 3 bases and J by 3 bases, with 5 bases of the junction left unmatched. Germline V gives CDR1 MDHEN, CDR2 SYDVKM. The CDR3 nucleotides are TGTGCCAGCAGTTTGGGCCGGACAGGGGGCTACGAGCAGTACTTC. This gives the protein CASSLGRTGGYEQYF.

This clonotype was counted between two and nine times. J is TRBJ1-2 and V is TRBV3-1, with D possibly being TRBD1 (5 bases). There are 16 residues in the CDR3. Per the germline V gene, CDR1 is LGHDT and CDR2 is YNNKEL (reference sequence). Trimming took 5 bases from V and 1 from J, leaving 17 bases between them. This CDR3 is CASSESGTVSNYGYTF. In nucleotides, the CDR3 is TGTGCCAGCAGCGAATCCGGGACTGTCAGTAACTATGGCTACACCTTC.

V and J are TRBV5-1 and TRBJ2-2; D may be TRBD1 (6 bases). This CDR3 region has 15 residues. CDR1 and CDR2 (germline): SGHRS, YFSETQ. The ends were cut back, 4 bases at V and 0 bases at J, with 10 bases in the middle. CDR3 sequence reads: CASSRDNTNTGELFF. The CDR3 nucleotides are TGCGCCAGCAGCCGGGACAACACGAACACCGGGGAGCTGTTTTTT.

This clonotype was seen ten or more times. In DNA form, the CDR3 reads TGCGCCAGCAGCCAAGATGTGGGGACAGGTCGCGGCGGGGAGCTGTTTTTT. Encoded protein: CASSQDVGTGRGGELFF. This chain uses TRBV4-3 with TRBJ2-2, with 8 bases that match TRBD1. The CDR3 covers 17 residues. Germline trimming cut 0 bases from V and 7 bases from J; bases unmatched to any gene: 10. Germline CDR1 LGHNA, CDR2 YSLEER.

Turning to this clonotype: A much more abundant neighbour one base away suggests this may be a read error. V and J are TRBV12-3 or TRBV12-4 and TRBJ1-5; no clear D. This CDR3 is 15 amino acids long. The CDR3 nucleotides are TGTGCCAGCAGTCCGGACGGGCTGAGCAATCACCCCCAGCATTTT. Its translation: CASSPDGLSNHPQHF.

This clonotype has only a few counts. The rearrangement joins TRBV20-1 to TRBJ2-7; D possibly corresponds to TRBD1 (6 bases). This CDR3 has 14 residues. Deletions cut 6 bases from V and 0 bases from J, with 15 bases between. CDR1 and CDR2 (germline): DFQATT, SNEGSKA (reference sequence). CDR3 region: CSAISPDSSYEQYF. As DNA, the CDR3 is TGCAGTGCCATCTCCCCGGACAGCTCCTACGAGCAGTACTTC.

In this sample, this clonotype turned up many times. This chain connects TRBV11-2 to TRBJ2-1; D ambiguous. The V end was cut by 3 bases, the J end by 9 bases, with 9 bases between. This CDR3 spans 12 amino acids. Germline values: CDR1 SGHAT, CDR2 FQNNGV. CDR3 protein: CASSFERSEQFF. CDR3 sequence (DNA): TGTGCCAGCAGCTTTGAAAGGAGTGAGCAGTTCTTC.

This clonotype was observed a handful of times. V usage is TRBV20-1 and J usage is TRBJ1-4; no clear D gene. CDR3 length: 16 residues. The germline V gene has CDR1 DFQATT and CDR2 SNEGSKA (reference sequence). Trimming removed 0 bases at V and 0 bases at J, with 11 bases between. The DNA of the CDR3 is TGCAGTGCTAGAGATGTTAGGACCCCAACTAATGAAAAACTGTTTTTT. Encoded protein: CSARDVRTPTNEKLFF.

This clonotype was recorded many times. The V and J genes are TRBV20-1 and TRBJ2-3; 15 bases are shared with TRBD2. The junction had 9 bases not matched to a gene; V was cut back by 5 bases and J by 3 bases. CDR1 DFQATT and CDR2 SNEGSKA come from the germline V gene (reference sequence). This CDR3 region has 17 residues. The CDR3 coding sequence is TGCAGTGCTGCCTCGGGACTAGCGGGGGGCCCAACAGATACGCAGTATTTT. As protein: CSAASGLAGGPTDTQYF.

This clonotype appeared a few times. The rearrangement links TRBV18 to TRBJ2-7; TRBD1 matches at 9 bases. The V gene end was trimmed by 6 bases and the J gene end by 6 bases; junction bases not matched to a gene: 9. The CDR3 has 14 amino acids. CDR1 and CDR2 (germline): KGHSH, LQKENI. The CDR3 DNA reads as TGTGCCAGCTCGCCGACAGGGGGAAAGCTCGAGCAGTACTTC. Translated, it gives CASSPTGGKLEQYF.

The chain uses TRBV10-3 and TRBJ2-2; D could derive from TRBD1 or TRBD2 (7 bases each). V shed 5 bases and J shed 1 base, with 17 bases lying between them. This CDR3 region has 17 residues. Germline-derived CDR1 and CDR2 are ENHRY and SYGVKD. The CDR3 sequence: CAISFYPRGGNTGELFF. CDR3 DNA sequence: TGTGCCATCAGTTTTTACCCCAGGGGGGGGAACACCGGGGAGCTGTTTTTT.

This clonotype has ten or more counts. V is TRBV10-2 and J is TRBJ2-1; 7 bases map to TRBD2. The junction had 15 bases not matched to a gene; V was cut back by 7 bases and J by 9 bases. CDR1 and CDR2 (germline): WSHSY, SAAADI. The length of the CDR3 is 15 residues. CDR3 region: CASKGGGHGEGEQFF. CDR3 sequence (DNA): TGCGCCAGCAAGGGCGGCGGACACGGGGAGGGTGAGCAGTTCTTC.

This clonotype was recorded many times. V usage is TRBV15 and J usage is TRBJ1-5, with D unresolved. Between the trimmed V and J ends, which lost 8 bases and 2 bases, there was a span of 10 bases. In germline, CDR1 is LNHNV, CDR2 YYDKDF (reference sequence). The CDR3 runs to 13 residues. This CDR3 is CATSLVGNQPQHF. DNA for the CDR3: TGTGCCACCTCCCTGGTTGGCAATCAGCCCCAGCATTTT.

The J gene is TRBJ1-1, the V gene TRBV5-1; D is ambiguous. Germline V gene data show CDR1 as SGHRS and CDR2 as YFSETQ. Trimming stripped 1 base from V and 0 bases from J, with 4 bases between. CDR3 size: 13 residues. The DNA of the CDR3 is TGCGCCAGCAGCTTGTTAGTGAACACTGAAGCTTTCTTT. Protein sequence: CASSLLVNTEAFF.

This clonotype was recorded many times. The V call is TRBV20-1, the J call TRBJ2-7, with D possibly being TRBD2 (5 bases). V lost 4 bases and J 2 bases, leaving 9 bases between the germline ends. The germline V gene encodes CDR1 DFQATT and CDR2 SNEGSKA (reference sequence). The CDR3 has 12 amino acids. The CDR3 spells CSAKILAYEQYF. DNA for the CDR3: TGCAGTGCTAAGATACTAGCCTACGAGCAGTACTTC.

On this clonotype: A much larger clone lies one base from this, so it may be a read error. CDR3 residues: CRASAIGLTYEQYF. Written as DNA, the CDR3 is TGCAGAGCTAGCGCGATAGGGCTAACCTACGAGCAGTACTTC. The chain is built from TRBV20-1 and TRBJ2-7; TRBD2 might be the D (6 bases). CDR1 and CDR2 from the germline V gene are DFQATT and SNEGSKA (reference sequence). The CDR3 runs to 14 residues.

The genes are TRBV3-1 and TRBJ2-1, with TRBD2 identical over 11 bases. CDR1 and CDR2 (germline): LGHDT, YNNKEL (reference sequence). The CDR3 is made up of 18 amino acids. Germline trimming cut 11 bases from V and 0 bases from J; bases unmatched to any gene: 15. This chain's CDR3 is CALSFELAGVGSYNEQFF. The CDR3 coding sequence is TGTGCCCTCAGTTTCGAACTAGCGGGAGTCGGCTCCTACAATGAGCAGTTCTTC.

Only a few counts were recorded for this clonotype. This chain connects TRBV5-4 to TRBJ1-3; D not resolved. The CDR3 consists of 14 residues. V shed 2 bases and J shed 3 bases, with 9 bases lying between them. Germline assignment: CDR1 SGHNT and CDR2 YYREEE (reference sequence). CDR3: CASSFVGDGNTIYF. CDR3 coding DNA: TGTGCCAGCAGCTTCGTTGGAGATGGAAACACCATATATTTT. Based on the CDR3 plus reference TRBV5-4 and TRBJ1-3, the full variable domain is ETGVTQSPTHLIKTRGQQVTLRCSSQSGHNTVSWYQQALGQGPQFIFQYYREEENGRGNFPPRFSGLQFPNYSSELNVNALELDDSALYLCASSFVGDGNTIYFGEGSWLTVV.

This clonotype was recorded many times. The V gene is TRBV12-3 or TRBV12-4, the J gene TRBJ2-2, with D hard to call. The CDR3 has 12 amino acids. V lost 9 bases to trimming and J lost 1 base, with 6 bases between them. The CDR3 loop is CASAQNTGELFF. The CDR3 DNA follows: TGTGCCAGTGCCCAGAACACCGGGGAGCTGTTTTTT.

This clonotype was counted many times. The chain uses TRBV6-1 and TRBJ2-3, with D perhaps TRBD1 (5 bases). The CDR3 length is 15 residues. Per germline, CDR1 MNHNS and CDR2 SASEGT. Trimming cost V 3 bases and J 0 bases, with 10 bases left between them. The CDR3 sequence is CASSDPGKSTDTQYF. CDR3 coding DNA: TGTGCCAGCAGTGACCCAGGGAAGAGCACAGATACGCAGTATTTT.

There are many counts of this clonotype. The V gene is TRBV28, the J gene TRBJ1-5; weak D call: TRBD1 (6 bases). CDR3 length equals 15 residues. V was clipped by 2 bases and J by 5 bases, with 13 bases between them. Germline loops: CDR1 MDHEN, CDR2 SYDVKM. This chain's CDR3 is CASSLVQGSHQPQHF. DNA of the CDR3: TGTGCCAGCAGTTTAGTGCAGGGGTCCCATCAGCCCCAGCATTTT. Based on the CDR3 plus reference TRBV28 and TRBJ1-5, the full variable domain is DVKVTQSSRYLVKRTGEKVFLECVQDMDHENMFWYRQDPGLGLRLIYFSYDVKMKEKGDIPEGYSVSREKKERFSLILESASTNQTSMYLCASSLVQGSHQPQHFGDGTRLSIL.